Listed below are T cell receptor beta chains from one sample, sequenced in a study of response to subunit inactivated influenza vaccine. TCRdb passed the RT-PCR reads through MiXCR, listing each CDR3 protein once. The table records some 800,000 distinct CDR3 sequences, 21% of them present only once. This sample comprised PBMCs from blood, obtained about 5 days after vaccination. The origin of the receptors is a man in his forties or fifties who received an inactivated influenza vaccine. Both conserved end residues are part of each CDR3. D genes are given only for firm matches. Clone size appears in some rows only: once, few, many, or a class for an expanded clone.

d_gene	abundance	j_gene	v_gene	CDR3aa	CDR3nt
NA	few	TRBJ2-7	TRBV20-1	CSATPPSSDYEQYF	TGCAGTGCTACCCCCCCTTCCAGCGACTACGAGCAGTACTTC
NA	NA	TRBJ1-3	TRBV11-2	CASSLGLNSGNTIYF	TGTGCCAGCAGCTTAGGTCTGAACTCTGGAAACACCATATATTTT
TRBD1	NA	TRBJ2-1	TRBV7-9	CASSLVGQAGEQFF	TGTGCCAGCAGCTTAGTAGGACAGGCGGGTGAGCAGTTCTTC
NA	NA	TRBJ1-5	TRBV20-1	CSAMGEAARNQPQHF	TGCAGTGCTATGGGAGAGGCGGCAAGGAATCAGCCCCAGCATTTT
NA	NA	TRBJ2-3	TRBV30	CAWSVWGAGDTQYF	TGTGCCTGGAGTGTTTGGGGGGCAGGAGATACGCAGTATTTT
TRBD1	few	TRBJ2-1	TRBV12-3/TRBV12-4	CASAGTGVKYNEQFF	TGTGCCAGCGCCGGGACAGGGGTTAAATACAATGAGCAGTTCTTC
NA	NA	TRBJ2-3	TRBV3-1	CASSQGKADRHTDTQYF	TGTGCCAGCAGCCAAGGAAAGGCTGATCGGCACACAGATACGCAGTATTTT
NA	few	TRBJ1-2	TRBV18	CASSPIEGQGGYTF	TGTGCCAGCTCACCGATCGAGGGGCAAGGAGGCTACACCTTC
NA	NA	TRBJ2-3	TRBV10-3	CAISYPTELGTDTQYF	TGTGCCATCAGCTACCCGACCGAACTAGGCACAGATACGCAGTATTTT
TRBD2	few	TRBJ2-1	TRBV27	CASSLRREGLNEQFF	TGTGCCAGCAGTTTAAGGCGGGAGGGCCTCAATGAGCAGTTCTTC
TRBD2	few	TRBJ2-5	TRBV4-1	CASSQVGGGVQETQYF	TGCGCCAGCAGCCAAGTCGGGGGGGGTGTCCAAGAGACCCAGTACTTC